The next 26 T cell receptor beta chains were all read from a single sample in a study of T-cell memory formation after mild COVID-19. TCRdb reprocessed the 5' RACE reads via MiXCR and lists one record per CDR3 protein. The sample has approximately 50,000 distinct CDR3 sequences; around 10% are singletons. Sequenced input: PBMCs or a T cell subset sorted from them (not recorded which). These receptors originate from an adult woman who had mild COVID-19 (a few samples of this study predate the infection). Cell type and time point are not known.

The rearrangement joins TRBV5-6 to TRBJ1-2; TRBD1 is a possible D gene (6 bases). The ends were cut back, 0 bases at V and 4 bases at J, with 7 bases in the middle. Germline V gene data show CDR1 as SGHDT and CDR2 as YYEEEE. The CDR3 totals 13 residues. This CDR3 is CASSLDRVYGYTF. The CDR3 DNA reads as TGTGCCAGCAGCTTGGACAGGGTCTATGGCTACACCTTC.

There are a few counts of this clonotype. The DNA of the CDR3 is TGTGCCAGTAGTATTGCCCGGACAAGGGGCAACATTCAGTACTTC. Translating it yields CASSIARTRGNIQYF. The rearrangement joins TRBV19 to TRBJ2-4, with a possible D match to TRBD1 (5 bases). This CDR3 region has 15 residues. Germline lookup yields CDR1 LNHDA and CDR2 SQIVND (reference sequence). V dropped 3 bases and J dropped 7 bases, with 16 bases sitting between them.

The chain carries TRBV9 and TRBJ2-2; weak D call: TRBD1 (6 bases). CDR3 length: 14 amino acids. V lost 4 bases and J 4 bases, leaving 11 bases between the germline ends. Germline loops: CDR1 SGDLS, CDR2 YYNGEE. Here the CDR3 DNA reads TGTGCCAGCAGCACCCAGACAGGCACCGGGGAGCTGTTTTTT. As protein: CASSTQTGTGELFF.

This clonotype is labeled medium-sized. The rearrangement links TRBV3-1 to TRBJ2-2; D not certain. Germline CDR1 reads LGHDT; CDR2 reads YNNKEL (reference sequence). CDR3 length: 12 amino acids. V dropped 4 bases and J dropped 3 bases, with 3 bases sitting between them. The CDR3 coding sequence is TGTGCCAGCAGCCCCTACACCGGGGAGCTGTTTTTT. This encodes CASSPYTGELFF.

The rearrangement uses TRBV7-2 and TRBJ2-7; TRBD1 is a possible D gene (6 bases). V was pared by 5 bases and J by 2 bases, with 10 bases between. There are 13 residues in the CDR3. Germline V gene sequence: CDR1 SGHTA, CDR2 FQGNSA. The CDR3 bases are TGTGCCAGCAGCCCGAGGACAGCCTACGAGCAGTACTTC. Translating it yields CASSPRTAYEQYF.

This clonotype was counted at least ten times. V is TRBV9 and J is TRBJ1-5; the D is unclear. The CDR3 loop spans 15 amino acids. With 3 bases removed from V and 4 bases from J, the gap between germline ends came to 14 bases. Germline V gives CDR1 SGDLS, CDR2 YYNGEE. The CDR3 DNA is TGTGCCAGCAGCGAGGGTTCCCTTGCGAATCAGCCCCAGCATTTT. Translating it yields CASSEGSLANQPQHF. The variable domain in full, completed from reference TRBV9 and TRBJ1-5, reads DSGVTQTPKHLITATGQRVTLRCSPRSGDLSVYWYQQSLDQGLQFLIQYYNGEERAKGNILERFSAQQFPDLHSELNLSSLELGDSALYFCASSEGSLANQPQHFGDGTRLSIL.

This clonotype was seen ten or more times. This chain uses TRBV29-1 with TRBJ1-2; D uncertain. Germline CDR1 is SQVTM and CDR2 is ANQGSEA. The ends were cut back, 6 bases at V and 2 bases at J, with 10 bases in the middle. CDR3 size: 12 residues. DNA of the CDR3: TGCAGCGTCGCCGACGGGAACTATGGCTACACCTTC. Amino acids: CSVADGNYGYTF. Drawing the rest from reference TRBV29-1 and TRBJ1-2, the complete variable domain is SAVISQKPSRDICQRGTSLTIQCQVDSQVTMMFWYRQQPGQSLTLIATANQGSEATYESGFVIDKFPISRPNLTFSTLTVSNMSPEDSSIYLCSVADGNYGYTFGSGTRLTVV.

The rearrangement links TRBV29-1 to TRBJ1-4, with no clear D. V was shortened by 5 bases and J by 8 bases, with 6 bases between the two germline ends. The germline V gene has CDR1 SQVTM and CDR2 ANQGSEA. There are 10 residues in the CDR3. The CDR3 protein is CSVLGEKLFF. CDR3 coding DNA: TGCAGCGTTTTGGGGGAAAAACTGTTTTTT.

The table lists this clonotype with many counts. This chain links TRBV18 with TRBJ1-1, with TRBD1 as a possible D gene (5 bases). V lost 5 bases, J lost 1 base, and 8 bases lay in between. This CDR3 comprises 13 residues. CDR1 KGHSH and CDR2 LQKENI come from the germline V gene. CDR3 loop: CASSGTQNTEAFF. In DNA form, the CDR3 reads TGTGCCAGCTCAGGGACCCAGAACACTGAAGCTTTCTTT.

This clonotype appeared a few times. The chain carries TRBV2 and TRBJ2-6; D may correspond to TRBD1 or TRBD2 (5 bases each). This CDR3 is 15 amino acids long. Germline-derived CDR1 and CDR2 are SNHLY and FYNNEI. Between the trimmed V and J ends, which lost 4 bases and 7 bases, there was a span of 14 bases. DNA for the CDR3: TGTGCCAGCAGTGTTCTGGGGGAAAACGCCAACGTCCTGACTTTC. This encodes CASSVLGENANVLTF.

The chain links TRBV24-1 to TRBJ2-3, with 9 bases that match TRBD1. Germline V lookup: CDR1 KGHDR, CDR2 SFDVKD. J gave up 2 bases and V 4 bases, and 3 bases lay outside the gene matches. This CDR3 region has 15 residues. CDR3 residues: CATSDRTGVTDTQYF. The DNA for the CDR3 is TGTGCCACCAGTGACCGGACAGGGGTCACAGATACGCAGTATTTT.

This clonotype was counted at least ten times. V is TRBV5-6 and J is TRBJ2-7; D call uncertain. Germline V gives CDR1 SGHDT, CDR2 YYEEEE. The CDR3 loop spans 12 amino acids. V lost 1 base, J lost 6 bases, and 8 bases lay in between. CDR3 loop: CASSLYVSEQYF. CDR3 coding DNA: TGTGCCAGCAGCTTGTATGTGAGCGAGCAGTACTTC.

This clonotype came up many times. This chain links TRBV5-1 with TRBJ2-3, with 13 bases identical to TRBD2. The CDR3 sequence is 17 residues long. V was pared by 2 bases and J by 3 bases, with 6 bases of the junction left unmatched. CDR1 is SGHRS, CDR2 YFSETQ, per germline. In DNA, the CDR3 is TGCGCCAGCAGCTTCACCACTAGCGGGGGGGCGACAGATACGCAGTATTTT. This translates into CASSFTTSGGATDTQYF.

This clonotype occurred a few times. This chain joins TRBV7-8 and TRBJ2-7; 8 bases fit TRBD2. Trimming cost V 0 bases and J 3 bases; bases outside gene matches: 10. CDR3 length equals 17 residues. Germline CDR1 reads SGHVS; CDR2 reads FQNEAQ. CDR3 DNA: TGTGCCAGCAGCTTAGCTCCGGGACTAGGGAATAGCTACGAGCAGTACTTC. Translating it yields CASSLAPGLGNSYEQYF.

This clonotype appeared a few times. The chain recombines TRBV25-1 with TRBJ2-7; D possibly corresponds to TRBD2 (5 bases). The CDR3 consists of 15 residues. V gave up 6 bases and J gave up 4 bases, with 19 bases separating them. Per germline, CDR1 MGHDK and CDR2 SYGVNS. The CDR3 is CASSPREGRRYEQYF. As DNA, the CDR3 is TGTGCCAGCAGCCCCCGTGAGGGAAGGAGGTACGAGCAGTACTTC.

The gene calls are TRBV4-1 and TRBJ2-1; 7 bases are shared with TRBD1. V lost 5 bases to trimming and J lost 7 bases; unmatched junction nucleotides: 11. The CDR3 is 15 amino acids. Germline V gene sequence: CDR1 MGHRA, CDR2 YSYEKL. The CDR3: CASSDQGVILNEQFF. CDR3 coding DNA: TGCGCCAGCAGCGACCAGGGGGTGATATTGAATGAGCAGTTCTTC.

Ten or more counts support this clonotype. The rearrangement joins TRBV7-9 to TRBJ2-7, with D perhaps TRBD1 or TRBD2 (6 bases each). The CDR3 has 15 residues. V lost 5 bases, J lost 3 bases, and 17 bases lay in between. From germline, CDR1 is SEHNR and CDR2 FQNEAQ (reference sequence). The DNA for the CDR3 is TGTGCCAGCAGCGGGGGGCCGGGCGTCCTCTACGAGCAGTACTTC. It specifies CASSGGPGVLYEQYF.

This clonotype was recorded at least ten times. This chain links TRBV4-3 with TRBJ1-5, with D maybe TRBD1 (5 bases). Looked up from germline, CDR1 is LGHNA and CDR2 is YSLEER. The CDR3 extends over 16 amino acids. Trimming left V 3 bases short and J 2 bases short, with 14 bases between. The CDR3 coding sequence is TGCGCCAGCAGCCATGATCTAAGGGGAGGCAATCAGCCCCAGCATTTT. It translates to CASSHDLRGGNQPQHF.

The CDR3 sequence is CASSQDPDSYEQYF. CDR3 DNA sequence: TGCGCCAGCAGCCAAGATCCTGACTCCTACGAGCAGTACTTC. The genes are TRBV4-3 and TRBJ2-7; no definite D call. Looked up from germline, CDR1 is LGHNA and CDR2 is YSLEER. Trimming took 0 bases from V and 0 from J, leaving 6 bases between them. CDR3 length: 14 residues.

This clonotype has more than one count but fewer than ten. This sequence joins TRBV20-1 and TRBJ1-5; 12 bases are a match to TRBD1. The CDR3 runs 16 residues. The V gene end was trimmed by 1 base and the J gene end by 6 bases; junction bases not matched to a gene: 7. From germline, CDR1 is DFQATT and CDR2 SNEGSKA (reference sequence). The CDR3 nucleotides are TGCAGTGCTAGAGTGGGACAGGGGGCTAGGGGTCAGCCCCAGCATTTT. This translates into CSARVGQGARGQPQHF.

This clonotype was counted at least ten times. The CDR3, as DNA: TGCGCCAGCAGCTTGGACGGGGGGGCCCATAACTCCTACAATGAGCAGTTCTTC. This sequence encodes CASSLDGGAHNSYNEQFF. The rearrangement links TRBV5-1 to TRBJ2-1, with 8 bases that match TRBD2. Per germline, CDR1 SGHRS and CDR2 YFSETQ. V lost 0 bases, J lost 0 bases, and 8 bases stayed unmatched. The CDR3 covers 18 residues. Looking up the rest from reference TRBV5-1 and TRBJ2-1 gives the full variable domain: KAGVTQTPRYLIKTRGQQVTLSCSPISGHRSVSWYQQTPGQGLQFLFEYFSETQRNKGNFPGRFSGRQFSNSRSEMNVSTLELGDSALYLCASSLDGGAHNSYNEQFFGPGTRLTVL.

In this sample, this clonotype turned up a few times. The chain recombines TRBV7-6 with TRBJ2-3, with D perhaps TRBD1 (6 bases). The V and J ends lost 4 bases and 6 bases respectively, with 17 bases between them. Germline V CDR1 and CDR2: SGHVS, FNYEAQ. The CDR3 covers 15 residues. The CDR3 DNA follows: TGTGCCAGCAGCTCAGGAAGGGCTAGGGGGGATACGCAGTATTTT. It yields the protein CASSSGRARGDTQYF.

This clonotype was recorded at least ten times. V gene TRBV12-3 or TRBV12-4 combines with J gene TRBJ2-1; TRBD2 might be the D (5 bases). The CDR3 has 14 residues. The germline V and J ends were trimmed by 5 bases and 6 bases, with 14 bases remaining between them. Here the CDR3 reads CASSHQRKTNEQFF. CDR3 in DNA: TGTGCCAGCAGTCACCAGCGGAAAACCAATGAGCAGTTCTTC.

This rearrangement joins TRBV6-2 or TRBV6-3 to TRBJ2-1; 8 bases match TRBD2. V shed 3 bases, J shed 4 bases, and the junction held 8 bases outside the gene matches. The CDR3 consists of 16 residues. Looked up from germline, CDR1 is MNHEY and CDR2 is SVGEGT. The DNA of the CDR3 is TGTGCCAGCAGTTATCGGGACCCGGGGGGGTACAATGAGCAGTTCTTC. Amino acids: CASSYRDPGGYNEQFF.

This clonotype was counted only a few times. The rearrangement uses TRBV5-1 and TRBJ1-3; D not certain. Between the trimmed V and J ends, which lost 0 bases and 0 bases, there was a span of 7 bases. Germline V gives CDR1 SGHRS, CDR2 YFSETQ. The CDR3 sequence is 15 residues long. The CDR3 region is CASSLDTLSGNTIYF. As DNA, the CDR3 is TGCGCCAGCAGCTTGGACACTCTCTCTGGAAACACCATATATTTT.

The rearrangement uses TRBV7-2 and TRBJ1-5, with D maybe TRBD1 (5 bases). Germline V lookup: CDR1 SGHTA, CDR2 FQGNSA. The CDR3 contains 13 residues. V was pared by 4 bases and J by 5 bases, with 9 bases between. DNA for the CDR3: TGTGCCAGCAGCTGGGGGAGAGATCAGCCCCAGCATTTT. As protein: CASSWGRDQPQHF.